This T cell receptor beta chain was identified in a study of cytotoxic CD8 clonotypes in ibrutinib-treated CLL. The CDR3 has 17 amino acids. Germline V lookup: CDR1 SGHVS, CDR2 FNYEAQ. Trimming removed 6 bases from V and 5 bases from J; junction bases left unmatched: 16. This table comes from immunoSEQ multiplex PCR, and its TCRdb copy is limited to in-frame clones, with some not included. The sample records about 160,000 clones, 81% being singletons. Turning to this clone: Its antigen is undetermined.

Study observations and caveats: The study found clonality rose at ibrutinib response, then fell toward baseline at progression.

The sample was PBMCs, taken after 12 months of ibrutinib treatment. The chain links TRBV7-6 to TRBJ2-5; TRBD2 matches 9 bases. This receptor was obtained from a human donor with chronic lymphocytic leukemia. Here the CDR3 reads CASSVESGRFLRETQYF. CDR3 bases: TGTGCCAGCAGTGTCGAGAGCGGGAGGTTTTTGAGGGAGACCCAGTACTTC.